Listed below are T cell receptor beta chains from one sample, sequenced in a study of beta chain features in type 1 diabetes. Sequenced by immunoSEQ multiplex PCR; TCRdb stores in-frame clones only, minus some. The sample carries about 740,000 clones, roughly 13% recorded once. Sequencing input: naive CD4+ T cells from blood. These receptors were obtained from a man between 18 and 35 years old with type 1 diabetes. Both conserved end residues are part of each CDR3. The D gene is left open where the match is weak. Clone size is shown for a subset of rows, as once, few, many or a class of expanded clone.

- TRBJ2-5 TRBV5-4 - CASSSNSATQYF TGTGCCAGCAGCTCGAATAGCGCGACCCAGTACTTC
- TRBJ1-1 TRBV5-1 - CASRSSTEAFF TGCGCCAGCCGTAGCAGCACTGAAGCTTTCTTT
TRBD1 TRBJ2-7 TRBV28 few CASRPGQGTHEQYF TGTGCCAGTAGGCCGGGACAGGGGACCCACGAGCAGTACTTC
- TRBJ1-5 TRBV4-1 - CASSQPGNQPQHF TGCGCCAGCAGCCAACCTGGGAATCAGCCCCAGCATTTT
- TRBJ2-2 TRBV30 - CAWSVGASGGELFF TGTGCCTGGAGTGTAGGGGCCTCCGGAGGGGAGCTGTTTTTT
- TRBJ1-2 TRBV7-3 - CASSGETGDGYTF TGTGCCAGCAGTGGGGAGACAGGTGATGGCTACACCTTC
- TRBJ2-2 TRBV18 - CASSSNTGELFF TGTGCCAGCTCAAGTAACACCGGGGAGCTGTTTTTT
- TRBJ2-7 TRBV2 - CASIPSGFRYEQYF TGTGCCAGCATACCTTCAGGGTTTCGGTACGAGCAGTACTTC
TRBD1 TRBJ2-7 TRBV28 few CASSTGQSVGEQYF TGTGCCAGCAGCACGGGACAGTCCGTGGGCGAGCAGTACTTC
- TRBJ1-1 TRBV9 few CASSVGTGWVTEAFF TGTGCCAGCAGCGTAGGAACAGGGTGGGTCACTGAAGCTTTCTTT
- TRBJ1-1 TRBV28 few CASSFTNTFTRGAFF TGTGCCAGCAGTTTTACCAACACGTTCACCCGTGGAGCTTTCTTT
- TRBJ2-7 TRBV28 few CASSSPGRGADGQYF TGTGCCAGCAGTTCCCCGGGCCGCGGGGCTGATGGGCAGTACTTC
- TRBJ2-7 TRBV14 - CASSQDGVKYF TGTGCCAGCAGCCAAGACGGGGTGAAGTACTTC
- TRBJ1-6 TRBV30 - CAWSKGTFSPLHF TGTGCCTGGAGTAAGGGGACATTTTCACCCCTCCACTTT
- TRBJ2-3 TRBV30 few CAWNQGGQKNTDTQYF TGTGCCTGGAACCAGGGAGGACAGAAGAACACAGATACGCAGTATTTT
- TRBJ1-1 TRBV29-1 few CSVAWGVNTEAFF TGCAGCGTCGCGTGGGGGGTGAACACTGAAGCTTTCTTT
TRBD1 TRBJ2-7 TRBV15 - CATSRGQGAYEQYF TGTGCCACCAGCAGAGGTCAGGGGGCTTACGAGCAGTACTTC
- TRBJ2-3 TRBV6-5 - CATSGGTDTQYF TGTGCCACCTCGGGCGGCACAGATACGCAGTATTTT
- TRBJ2-7 TRBV4-1 - CASSQDELRGAGSYEQYF TGCGCCAGCAGCCAAGATGAATTGAGGGGAGCCGGCTCCTACGAGCAGTACTTC
- TRBJ2-7 TRBV7-9 - CASSFTTGTFVDEQYF TGTGCCAGCAGCTTTACAACAGGGACTTTCGTCGACGAGCAGTACTTC
- TRBJ2-3 TRBV6-4 few CASSRDSITDTQYF TGTGCCAGCAGCCGGGACTCCATCACAGATACGCAGTATTTT
TRBD1 TRBJ2-7 TRBV5-1 - CASSFQGAYEQYF TGCGCCAGCAGTTTCCAGGGGGCCTACGAGCAGTACTTC
- TRBJ1-1 TRBV6-5 - CASSYGRRNTEAFF TGTGCCAGCAGTTACGGCAGGAGAAACACTGAAGCTTTCTTT
- TRBJ2-1 TRBV10-1 few CASSESGRGDEQFF TGCGCCAGCAGTGAGTCGGGCAGGGGGGATGAGCAGTTCTTC
- TRBJ2-5 TRBV30 few CAWSWGEETQYF TGTGCCTGGAGCTGGGGGGAAGAGACCCAGTACTTC
- TRBJ1-2 TRBV18 few CASSPVLGHPDYGYTF TGTGCCAGCTCACCAGTATTAGGCCATCCTGACTATGGCTACACCTTC
- TRBJ1-5 TRBV7-8 few CASSLATQGNQPQHF TGTGCCAGCAGCTTAGCGACACAGGGCAATCAGCCCCAGCATTTT
- TRBJ1-3 TRBV10-3 few CAIRAGGRSGNTIYF TGTGCCATCAGGGCCGGTGGTCGCTCTGGAAACACCATATATTTT
TRBD1 TRBJ1-4 TRBV5-1 few CASSPGTAVGEKLFF TGCGCCAGCAGCCCTGGGACAGCCGTTGGGGAAAAACTGTTTTTT
- TRBJ1-1 TRBV9 - CASSPPLTVNTEAFF TGTGCCAGCAGCCCACCCCTGACAGTAAACACTGAAGCTTTCTTT
- TRBJ2-1 TRBV20-1 - CSAPADVVGFF TGCAGTGCACCAGCAGACGTCGTGGGGTTCTTC
- TRBJ2-5 TRBV5-1 - CASSGEETQYF TGCGCCAGCAGCGGGGAAGAGACCCAGTACTTC
- TRBJ1-5 TRBV6-6 few CASSYSDVGQPQHF TGTGCCAGCAGTTACTCGGATGTTGGGCAGCCCCAGCATTTT
TRBD1 TRBJ1-5 TRBV30 - CAWSRGSNQPQHF TGTGCCTGGAGCAGGGGGAGCAATCAGCCCCAGCATTTT
TRBD2 TRBJ2-3 TRBV28 - CASSPLLAGDPSGAMDTQYF TGTGCCAGCAGCCCCCTTCTAGCGGGGGATCCCTCCGGGGCGATGGATACGCAGTATTTT
TRBD1 TRBJ2-2 TRBV6-4 few CASSDRQGAGELFF TGTGCCAGCAGCGACCGACAGGGCGCCGGGGAGCTGTTTTTT
- TRBJ2-5 TRBV5-4 - CASSLGRTGETQYF TGTGCCAGCAGCTTGGGCCGGACGGGGGAGACCCAGTACTTC
- TRBJ1-6 TRBV2 few CASSGYRANSPLHF TGTGCCAGCAGTGGGTACAGAGCCAATTCACCCCTCCACTTT
- TRBJ1-2 TRBV19 - CASSIDGRWGYTF TGTGCCAGTAGTATAGATGGCAGATGGGGCTACACCTTC
- TRBJ2-3 TRBV6-5 - CASSENKNTQYF TGTGCCAGCAGTGAAAACAAAAATACGCAGTATTTT
- TRBJ2-1 TRBV2 few CAITNIKGLNNNEQFF TGTGCCATCACCAACATAAAGGGGCTTAATAACAATGAGCAGTTCTTC
- TRBJ2-4 TRBV21-1 - CASSPRRRGRLAKNIQYF TGTGCCAGCAGCCCTCGTAGGAGGGGGCGATTGGCCAAAAACATTCAGTACTTC
- TRBJ1-1 TRBV2 few CASIRDPMNTEAFF TGTGCCAGCATCAGGGACCCCATGAACACTGAAGCTTTCTTT
TRBD2 TRBJ2-7 TRBV4-1 - CASSQEGLAGPYEQYF TGCGCCAGCAGCCAAGAGGGGCTAGCGGGGCCCTACGAGCAGTACTTC
- TRBJ2-2 TRBV18 - CASSSNREGTGELFF TGTGCCAGCTCAAGCAACAGGGAAGGCACCGGGGAGCTGTTTTTT
- TRBJ1-2 TRBV6-5 few CASSYSINYGYTF TGTGCCAGCAGTTACTCGATCAACTATGGCTACACCTTC
- TRBJ2-5 TRBV2 - CASTLGRETQYF TGTGCCAGCACCCTCGGCCGAGAGACCCAGTACTTC
- TRBJ1-5 TRBV4-1 - CASSQDRVQEVGQPQHF TGCGCCAGCAGCCAAGACCGAGTGCAGGAGGTTGGCCAGCCCCAGCATTTT
TRBD2 TRBJ2-3 TRBV25-1 few CASSLSERGWADTQYF TGTGCCAGCAGTCTAAGTGAGCGGGGTTGGGCAGATACGCAGTATTTT
- TRBJ2-7 TRBV5-1 few CASSLASDTHYEQYF TGCGCCAGCAGCTTGGCCTCGGACACGCACTACGAGCAGTACTTC
- TRBJ1-1 TRBV30 few CAWITAVSEAFF TGTGCCTGGATCACGGCGGTATCTGAAGCTTTCTTT
TRBD1 TRBJ2-2 TRBV30 - CAWRRQGMGTGELFF TGTGCCTGGAGGCGACAGGGGATGGGGACCGGGGAGCTGTTTTTT
- TRBJ2-3 TRBV29-1 many CSVVSSSTDTQYF TGCAGCGTTGTGAGTTCTAGCACAGATACGCAGTATTTT